The 5 T cell receptor beta chains presented below share a single source sample, sequenced in a study of technical replicates of blood from a handful of donors. TCRdb's table, derived via immunoSEQ multiplex PCR, lists solely in-frame clones and lacks some. The profile shows some 77,000 clones, 95% to 97% of them singletons. The material sequenced was T cells isolated from PBMCs. The receptors were sampled from a human donor in good health.

V usage is TRBV4-3 and J usage is TRBJ2-3, with TRBD2 identical over 7 bases. V lost 0 bases to trimming and J lost 3 bases; unmatched junction nucleotides: 6. The CDR3 is made up of 16 amino acids. Germline V gene lookup returns CDR1 LGHNA and CDR2 YSLEER. The CDR3 here is CASSQDTGGLTDTQYF. CDR3 bases: TGCGCCAGCAGCCAAGATACGGGAGGCTTAACAGATACGCAGTATTTT.

This sequence joins TRBV11-3 and TRBJ2-2; unclear D gene. Per germline, CDR1 SGHNT and CDR2 YENEEA. Trimming removed 5 bases from V and 6 bases from J, with 7 bases in between. The CDR3 has 12 amino acids. CDR3 sequence reads: CASSHGPGELFF. The CDR3 DNA follows: TGTGCCAGCAGCCATGGGCCCGGGGAGCTGTTTTTT.

V is TRBV6-5 and J is TRBJ1-5, with TRBD1 matching 7 bases. Per the germline V gene, CDR1 is MNHEY and CDR2 is SVGAGI. After removal of 8 bases from V and 7 bases from J, the junction contained 11 bases not matched to a gene. The CDR3 runs to 14 residues. The CDR3 loop is CASGTQGGRQPQHF. CDR3 in DNA: TGTGCCAGCGGGACTCAGGGGGGTAGGCAGCCCCAGCATTTT.

The table lists this clone with a count of one. The rearrangement joins TRBV19 to TRBJ1-4; no definite D call. This CDR3 has 13 residues. V shed 7 bases and J shed 6 bases, with 12 bases lying between them. Germline assignment: CDR1 LNHDA and CDR2 SQIVND (reference sequence). CDR3 in amino acids: CASTRPNHEKLFF. For the CDR3, the DNA is TGTGCCAGTACCAGGCCAAATCATGAAAAACTGTTTTTT.

The genes are TRBV30 and TRBJ2-7; perhaps TRBD2 as D (5 bases). The CDR3 is 14 residues long. The germline V gene encodes CDR1 GTSNPN and CDR2 SVGIG (reference sequence). V was shortened by 0 bases and J by 2 bases, with 11 bases between the two germline ends. The DNA of the CDR3 is TGTGCCTGGAGTGTCCGGGGTAAGCCCTACGAGCAGTACTTC. Protein sequence: CAWSVRGKPYEQYF.